The entry below gives a single TCR beta chain sequence along with its context. Per the original methods: Nucleated cell counts were estimated from reference gene primer amplification. Generated by immunoSEQ multiplex PCR, the TCRdb table keeps only in-frame clones and is missing some. That table is the source of V, J and clone size, and D and trimming were worked out from the DNA. The table shows 200,000 to 300,000 clones, with 86% occurring only once. This record comes from a study of blood T cell repertoires in COVID-19. Study details: The samples span acute and convalescent COVID-19 from the United States, Italy and Spain. The analysed material was cDNA or gDNA that came from T cells, B-cell-depleted T cells, or PBMCs.

J gave up 2 bases and V 3 bases, and 3 bases lay outside the gene matches. The CDR3 has 14 residues. Germline lookup yields CDR1 SGHDT and CDR2 YYEEEE. The TCR sequence derives from a man aged 25-45 years with active or convalescent COVID-19. This rearrangement joins TRBV5-6 to TRBJ2-3; 7 nucleotides line up with TRBD2. Material for sequencing was peripheral blood. CDR3 loop: CASSWGGYTDTQYF. In nucleotides, the CDR3 is TGTGCCAGCAGCTGGGGGGGTTACACAGATACGCAGTATTTT.